This TCR beta chain was identified during a study of T cells in Graves' hyperthyroidism and ophthalmopathy. About the study: The authors collected peripheral blood at initial diagnosis, before any treatment.

In this sample, this clonotype turned up many times. V was clipped by 4 bases and J by 4 bases; unmatched bases: 8. The germline V gene encodes CDR1 MDHEN and CDR2 SYDVKM. The CDR3 is 15 residues long. Amplification of TCR beta CDR3 regions was performed using RNA transcripts as template. Carried out on the TCR CDR3, a first-round RT-PCR used the HTBI primer set. TCRdb recomputed calls from the multiplex PCR reads with MiXCR, one row per CDR3 protein. The top ten clones hold roughly 15% of a sample with 350,000 or so distinct CDR3 sequences, about a sixth of them seen once. Lactation, pregnancy, other autoimmune disease or uncontrolled infection excluded patients.

The sample was blood. The receptor was isolated from a woman between 35 and 50 years old with Graves' ophthalmopathy. V is TRBV28 and J is TRBJ1-2; TRBD1 agrees at 8 bases. CDR3 bases: TGTGCCAGCAGTTCCAGGGACAGGTTATTCTATGGCTACACCTTC. Protein: CASSSRDRLFYGYTF.